The rows below give T cell receptor beta chains drawn from one sample of a study of blood T cell repertoires in COVID-19. The repertoire was sequenced with immunoSEQ multiplex PCR; TCRdb's copy has only in-frame clones and lacks some. The table lists a few hundred thousand clones, 70% to 90% of them singletons. Sequencing was carried out using PBMCs or T cells enriched from blood (not recorded which). These receptor sequences come from a woman aged 45 to 65 who had recovered from COVID-19. Both conserved end residues are part of each CDR3. D genes are given only for firm matches. Some rows mark clone size as missing; the rest say once, few, many or name a class of expanded clone.

abundance: -
len: 13
j_gene: TRBJ1-1
d_gene: -
v_gene: TRBV18
CDR3aa: CASSNEKNTEAFF
CDR3nt: TGTGCCAGCTCAAACGAGAAGAACACTGAAGCTTTCTTT

abundance: once
len: 15
j_gene: TRBJ2-1
d_gene: -
v_gene: TRBV19
CDR3aa: CASSIWRGSYNEQFF
CDR3nt: TGTGCCAGTAGTATCTGGCGGGGATCCTACAATGAGCAGTTCTTC

abundance: -
len: 14
j_gene: TRBJ2-7
d_gene: -
v_gene: TRBV4-2
CDR3aa: CASSQEDTSYEQYF
CDR3nt: TGTGCCAGCAGCCAAGAGGACACTTCCTACGAGCAGTACTTC

abundance: -
len: 13
j_gene: TRBJ2-1
d_gene: -
v_gene: TRBV6-1
CDR3aa: CASSEQVGALPFF
CDR3nt: TGTGCCAGCAGTGAACAAGTGGGGGCCCTCCCGTTCTTC

abundance: -
len: 17
j_gene: TRBJ2-2
d_gene: -
v_gene: TRBV19
CDR3aa: CASSIVPAGESTGELFF
CDR3nt: TGTGCCAGTAGTATAGTCCCCGCCGGGGAGAGCACCGGGGAGCTGTTTTTT

abundance: -
len: 15
j_gene: TRBJ2-1
d_gene: TRBD1
v_gene: TRBV11-3
CDR3aa: CASSPRQGFYNEQFF
CDR3nt: TGTGCCAGCAGCCCGCGACAGGGTTTCTACAATGAGCAGTTCTTC

abundance: -
len: 14
j_gene: TRBJ2-5
d_gene: -
v_gene: TRBV28
CDR3aa: CASSLSSGEETQYF
CDR3nt: TGTGCCAGCAGTTTAAGTAGCGGAGAAGAGACCCAGTACTTC

abundance: once
len: 18
j_gene: TRBJ1-2
d_gene: -
v_gene: TRBV7-2
CDR3aa: CASSLVFSRAGRNYGYTF
CDR3nt: TGTGCCAGCAGCTTAGTTTTCTCCCGAGCAGGGCGAAACTATGGCTACACCTTC

abundance: -
len: 16
j_gene: TRBJ2-3
d_gene: -
v_gene: TRBV4-1
CDR3aa: CASSQDHQGRADTQYF
CDR3nt: TGCGCCAGCAGCCAAGATCACCAGGGTCGCGCAGATACGCAGTATTTT

abundance: -
len: 13
j_gene: TRBJ2-1
d_gene: TRBD2
v_gene: TRBV12-3/TRBV12-4
CDR3aa: CAGTSGRTNEQFF
CDR3nt: TGTGCTGGGACTAGCGGGAGGACTAATGAGCAGTTCTTC